This entry lists 5 T cell receptor beta chains sequenced from one sample in a study of blood T cell repertoires in COVID-19. The protocol was immunoSEQ multiplex PCR, while the TCRdb copy is restricted to in-frame clones and leaves out a portion. The sample has tens of thousands of clones, around 80% seen once. What was sequenced was peripheral blood. Every receptor here comes from a human donor in a cohort sampled during active COVID-19.

The chain links TRBV3-1 (or the pseudogene TRBV3-2) to TRBJ2-1, with a possible D match to TRBD2 (6 bases). Deletions cut 3 bases from V and 9 bases from J, with 24 bases between. This CDR3 is built from 17 residues. CDR1 and CDR2 from the germline V gene are LGHDT and YNNKEL (reference sequence). The CDR3 nucleotides read TGTGCCAGCAGCCACCAAGTGACTAGGAAGGTGGCTCGTGAGCAGTTCTTC. Translated, it gives CASSHQVTRKVAREQFF.

This sequence joins TRBV5-1 and TRBJ2-6; a possible D gene is TRBD1 (7 bases). The V gene lost 4 bases and the J gene lost 0 bases, with 17 bases spanning the gap. The CDR3 runs 18 residues. CDR1 and CDR2 (germline): SGHRS, YFSETQ. The CDR3 sequence is CASSRRQGGPSGANVLTF. Written as DNA, the CDR3 is TGCGCCAGCAGCCGTCGGCAGGGGGGTCCCTCTGGGGCCAACGTCCTGACTTTC.

In this sample, this clone turned up once. The V call is TRBV11-3, the J call TRBJ2-3; D might be TRBD2 (5 bases). The V end lost 4 bases, the J end lost 5 bases, and 22 bases lay between the germline ends. The CDR3 spans 17 residues. The germline V gene has CDR1 SGHNT and CDR2 YENEEA. CDR3 loop: CASSYPWSVGERDTQYF. DNA for the CDR3: TGTGCCAGCAGCTACCCCTGGTCGGTTGGGGAGAGAGATACGCAGTATTTT.

This sequence joins TRBV5-1 and TRBJ1-4; 8 nucleotides line up with TRBD1. V trimming: 1 base; J trimming: 8 bases; junction bases outside the gene matches: 7. CDR3 length: 15 residues. Germline loops: CDR1 SGHRS, CDR2 YFSETQ. The CDR3 coding sequence is TGCGCCAGCAGCTTGTCCGGGACAGGCGAAGAAAAACTGTTTTTT. This encodes CASSLSGTGEEKLFF.

CDR3 in DNA: TGTGCCAGCAGTTCGCAGCGGGGGTCCTACAATGAGCAGTTCTTC. Its protein is CASSSQRGSYNEQFF. The chain combines TRBV6-6 with TRBJ2-1; 8 bases align to TRBD2. Trimming took 4 bases from V and 1 from J; bases not matched to a gene: 3. CDR3 length equals 15 residues. Germline CDR1 is MNHNY and CDR2 is SVGAGI (reference sequence).